This record looks at one TCR beta chain sequence and its context. The antigen is not known. Time point indicated: late sampling 161 to 241 days after vaccination in three convalescent patients. Noted treatment: approximately 11-day PBMC culture with coronavirus spike peptide pools or control peptides (ViraFEST assay). The data stem from a study of vaccination and CD4 T cells after COVID-19. The overall study: Overlapping spike peptides from SARS-CoV-2, HCoV-NL63, HCoV-OC43 and HCoV-229E served to stimulate the cells. Study-level results: Within the convalescent patients, a median approximately 86% of the SARS-CoV-2-reactive clones were ones that appeared only post-vaccination.

V shed 3 bases and J shed 7 bases, with 13 bases lying between them. The CDR3 runs 15 residues. The germline gives CDR1 MDHEN, CDR2 SYDVKM. The study sequenced cultured CD4+ T cell DNA using the Oncomine TCR Beta short-read assay. TCRdb reanalysed the PCR reads using MiXCR and keeps one entry per CDR3 protein. The sample yields about 20,000 distinct CDR3 sequences, 35% to 45% seen once. This chain connects TRBV28 to TRBJ1-6, with D tentatively TRBD1 (5 bases). Here the sequenced sample was CD4+ T cells from blood, cultured in vitro, taken about 7 months after SARS-CoV-2 vaccination. The receptor was derived from a human donor who had recovered from COVID-19. Here the CDR3 reads CASSLGQRDNSPLHF. DNA of the CDR3: TGTGCCAGCAGTTTGGGGCAGCGGGACAATTCACCCCTCCACTTT.